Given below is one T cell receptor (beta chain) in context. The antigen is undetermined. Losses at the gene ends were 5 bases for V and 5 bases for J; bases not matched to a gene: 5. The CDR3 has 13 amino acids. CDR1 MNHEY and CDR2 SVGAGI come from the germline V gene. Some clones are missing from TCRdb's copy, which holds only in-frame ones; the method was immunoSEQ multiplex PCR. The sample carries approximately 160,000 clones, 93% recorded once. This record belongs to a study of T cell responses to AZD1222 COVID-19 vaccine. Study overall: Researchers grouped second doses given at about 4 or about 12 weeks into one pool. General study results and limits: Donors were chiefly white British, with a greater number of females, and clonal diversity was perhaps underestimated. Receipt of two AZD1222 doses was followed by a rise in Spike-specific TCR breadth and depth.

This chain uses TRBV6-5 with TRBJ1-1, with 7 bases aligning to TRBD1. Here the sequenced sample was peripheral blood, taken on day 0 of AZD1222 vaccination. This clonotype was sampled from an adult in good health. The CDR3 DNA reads TGTGCCAGCAGTCCACAGGGGAGGACTGAAGCTTTCTTT. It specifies CASSPQGRTEAFF.